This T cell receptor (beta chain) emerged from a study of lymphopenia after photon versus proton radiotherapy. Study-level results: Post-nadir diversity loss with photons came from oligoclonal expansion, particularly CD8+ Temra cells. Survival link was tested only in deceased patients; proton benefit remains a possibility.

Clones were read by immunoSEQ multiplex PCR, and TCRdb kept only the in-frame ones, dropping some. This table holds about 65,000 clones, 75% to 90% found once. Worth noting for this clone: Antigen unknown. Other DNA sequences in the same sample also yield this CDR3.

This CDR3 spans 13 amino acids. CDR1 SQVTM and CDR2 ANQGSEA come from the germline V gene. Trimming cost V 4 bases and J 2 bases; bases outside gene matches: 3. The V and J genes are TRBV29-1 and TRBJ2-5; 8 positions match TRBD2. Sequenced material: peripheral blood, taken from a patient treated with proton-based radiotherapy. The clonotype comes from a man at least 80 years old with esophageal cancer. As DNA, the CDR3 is TGCAGCGTTGGGGCGGGAGGACAAGAGACCCAGTACTTC. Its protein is CSVGAGGQETQYF.